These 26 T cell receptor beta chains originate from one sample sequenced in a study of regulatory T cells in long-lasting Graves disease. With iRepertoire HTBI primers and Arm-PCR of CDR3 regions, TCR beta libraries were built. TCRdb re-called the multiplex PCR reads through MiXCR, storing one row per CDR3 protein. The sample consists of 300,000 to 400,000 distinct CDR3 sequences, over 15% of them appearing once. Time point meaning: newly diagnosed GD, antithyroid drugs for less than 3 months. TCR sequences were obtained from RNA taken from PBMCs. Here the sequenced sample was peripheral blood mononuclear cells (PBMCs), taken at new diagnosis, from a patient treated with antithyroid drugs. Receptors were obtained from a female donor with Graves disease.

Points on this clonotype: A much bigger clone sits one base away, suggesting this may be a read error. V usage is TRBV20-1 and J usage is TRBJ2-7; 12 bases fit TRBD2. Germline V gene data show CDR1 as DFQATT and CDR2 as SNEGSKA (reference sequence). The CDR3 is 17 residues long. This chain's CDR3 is CSTPSGASGRAGYERYF. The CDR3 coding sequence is TGCAGTACGCCCAGCGGTGCTAGCGGGAGGGCTGGCTACGAGCGGTACTTC.

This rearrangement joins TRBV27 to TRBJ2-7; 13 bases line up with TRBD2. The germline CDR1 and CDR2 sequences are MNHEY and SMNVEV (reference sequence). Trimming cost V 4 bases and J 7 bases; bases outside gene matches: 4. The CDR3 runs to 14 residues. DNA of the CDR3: TGTGCCAGCAGTTCCGGACTAGCGGGAGAAGAGCAGTACTTC. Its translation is CASSSGLAGEEQYF.

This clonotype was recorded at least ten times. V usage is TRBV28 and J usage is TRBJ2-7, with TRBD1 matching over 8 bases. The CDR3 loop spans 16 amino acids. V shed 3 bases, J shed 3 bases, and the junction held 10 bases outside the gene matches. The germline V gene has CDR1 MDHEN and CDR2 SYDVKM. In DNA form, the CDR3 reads TGTGCCAGCAGTTTTAGCTCCGGGACAGGTGACTACGAGCAGTACTTC. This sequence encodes CASSFSSGTGDYEQYF. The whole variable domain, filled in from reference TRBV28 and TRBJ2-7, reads DVKVTQSSRYLVKRTGEKVFLECVQDMDHENMFWYRQDPGLGLRLIYFSYDVKMKEKGDIPEGYSVSREKKERFSLILESASTNQTSMYLCASSFSSGTGDYEQYFGPGTRLTVT.

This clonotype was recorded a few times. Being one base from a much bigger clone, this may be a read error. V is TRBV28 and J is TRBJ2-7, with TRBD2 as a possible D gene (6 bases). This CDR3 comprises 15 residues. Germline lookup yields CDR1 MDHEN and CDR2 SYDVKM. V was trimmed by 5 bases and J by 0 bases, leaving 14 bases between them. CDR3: CASSVGGRTSYEQYF. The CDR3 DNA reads TGTGCCAGCAGTGTGGGAGGACGGACCTCCTACGAGCAGTACTTC.

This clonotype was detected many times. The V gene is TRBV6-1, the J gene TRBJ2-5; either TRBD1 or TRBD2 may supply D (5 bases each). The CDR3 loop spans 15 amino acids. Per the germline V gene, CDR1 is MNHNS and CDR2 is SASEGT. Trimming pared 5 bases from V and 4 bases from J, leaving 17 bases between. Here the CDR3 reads CASSQPIGGGETQYF. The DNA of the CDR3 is TGTGCCAGCAGTCAACCGATTGGGGGTGGAGAGACCCAGTACTTC.

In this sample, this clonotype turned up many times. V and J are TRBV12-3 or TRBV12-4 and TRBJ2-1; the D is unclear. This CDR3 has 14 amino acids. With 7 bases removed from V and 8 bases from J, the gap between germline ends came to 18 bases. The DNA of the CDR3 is TGTGCCAGCACCCGCCGGCCGCGATCCGATGAGCAGTTCTTC. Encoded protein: CASTRRPRSDEQFF.

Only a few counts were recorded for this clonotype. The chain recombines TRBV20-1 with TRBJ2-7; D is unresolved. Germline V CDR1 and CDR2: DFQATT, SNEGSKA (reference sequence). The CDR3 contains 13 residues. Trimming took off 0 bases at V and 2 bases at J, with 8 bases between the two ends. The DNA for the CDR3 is TGCAGTGCTAGAGACCCACGTGCCTACGAGCAGTACTTC. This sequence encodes CSARDPRAYEQYF.

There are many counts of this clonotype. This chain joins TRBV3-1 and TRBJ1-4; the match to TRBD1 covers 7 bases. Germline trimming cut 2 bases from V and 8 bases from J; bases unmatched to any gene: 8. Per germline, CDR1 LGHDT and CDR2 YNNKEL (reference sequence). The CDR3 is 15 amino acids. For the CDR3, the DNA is TGTGCCAGCAGCCAAAACCCGACAGGGACCGAAAAACTGTTTTTT. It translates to CASSQNPTGTEKLFF.

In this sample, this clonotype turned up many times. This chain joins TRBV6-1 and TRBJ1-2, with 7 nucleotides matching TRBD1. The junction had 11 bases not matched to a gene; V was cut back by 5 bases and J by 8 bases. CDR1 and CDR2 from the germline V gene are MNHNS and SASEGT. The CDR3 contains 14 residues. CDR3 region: CASSSLHRGRGYTF. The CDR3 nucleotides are TGTGCCAGCAGTAGCCTTCACAGGGGACGCGGCTACACCTTC.

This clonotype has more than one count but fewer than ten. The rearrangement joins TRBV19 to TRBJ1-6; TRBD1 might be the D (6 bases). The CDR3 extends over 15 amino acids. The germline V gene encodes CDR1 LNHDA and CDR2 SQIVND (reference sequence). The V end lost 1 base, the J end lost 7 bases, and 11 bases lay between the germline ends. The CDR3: CASSIVAGENSPLHF. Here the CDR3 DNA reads TGTGCCAGTAGTATAGTCGCAGGGGAGAATTCACCCCTCCACTTT.

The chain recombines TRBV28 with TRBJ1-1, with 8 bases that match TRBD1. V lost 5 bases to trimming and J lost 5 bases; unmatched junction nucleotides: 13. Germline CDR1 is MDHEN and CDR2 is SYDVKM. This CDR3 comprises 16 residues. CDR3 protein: CASSTHRQGPRTEAFF. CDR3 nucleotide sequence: TGTGCCAGCAGTACTCATCGACAGGGGCCAAGGACTGAAGCTTTCTTT.

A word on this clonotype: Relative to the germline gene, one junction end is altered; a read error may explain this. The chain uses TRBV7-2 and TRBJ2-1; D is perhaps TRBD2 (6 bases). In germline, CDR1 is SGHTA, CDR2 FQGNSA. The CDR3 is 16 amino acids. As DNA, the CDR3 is TGTGCCAGCAGAACCTTGGCGGGGTTCTCCTACAATGGGCAGTTCTTC. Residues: CASRTLAGFSYNGQFF.

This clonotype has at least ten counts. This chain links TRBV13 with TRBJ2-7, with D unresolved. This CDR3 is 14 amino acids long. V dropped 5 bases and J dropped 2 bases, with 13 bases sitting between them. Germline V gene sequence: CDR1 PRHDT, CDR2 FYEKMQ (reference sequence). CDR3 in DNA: TGTGCCAGCAGCCTTGTGGGGTTAGCCTACGAGCAGTACTTC. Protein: CASSLVGLAYEQYF.

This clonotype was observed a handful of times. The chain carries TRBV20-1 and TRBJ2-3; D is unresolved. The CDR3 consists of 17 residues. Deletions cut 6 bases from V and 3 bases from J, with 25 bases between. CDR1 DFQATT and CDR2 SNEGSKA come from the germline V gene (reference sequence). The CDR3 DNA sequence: TGCAGTGCACAGAGGCGGAAGGTTAGAAGAGAGACAGATACGCAGTATTTT. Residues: CSAQRRKVRRETDTQYF.

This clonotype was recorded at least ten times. CDR3 sequence: CASSPPGKREDVDTQYF. The CDR3 DNA sequence: TGTGCCAGCAGTCCCCCCGGGAAGCGGGAGGACGTAGATACGCAGTATTTT. This chain connects TRBV28 to TRBJ2-3; TRBD2 agrees at 9 bases. This CDR3 is 17 amino acids long. Trimming cost V 5 bases and J 5 bases; bases outside gene matches: 14. CDR1 is MDHEN and CDR2 is SYDVKM in the germline V gene. Full variable domain (rest looked up from reference TRBV28 and TRBJ2-3): DVKVTQSSRYLVKRTGEKVFLECVQDMDHENMFWYRQDPGLGLRLIYFSYDVKMKEKGDIPEGYSVSREKKERFSLILESASTNQTSMYLCASSPPGKREDVDTQYFGPGTRLTVL.

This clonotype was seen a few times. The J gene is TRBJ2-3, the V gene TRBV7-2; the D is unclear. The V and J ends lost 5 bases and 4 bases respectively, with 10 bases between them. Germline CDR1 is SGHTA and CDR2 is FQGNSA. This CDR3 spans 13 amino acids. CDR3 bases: TGTGCCAGCAGCCCTTCCGGCCCAGATACGCAGTATTTT. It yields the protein CASSPSGPDTQYF.

CDR3 bases: TGTGCCAGCAGCTTGTACGGACAGGTTCGCACCGAGCAGTACTTC. Translating it yields CASSLYGQVRTEQYF. The chain combines TRBV5-8 with TRBJ2-7; 7 positions agree with TRBD1. The CDR3 runs to 15 residues. From germline, CDR1 is SGHTS and CDR2 YDEGEE. Trimming removed 1 base from V and 6 bases from J; junction bases left unmatched: 10. Complete variable domain (other parts from reference TRBV5-8 and TRBJ2-7): EAGVTQSPTHLIKTRGQQATLRCSPISGHTSVYWYQQALGLGLQFLLWYDEGEERNRGNFPPRFSGRQFPNYSSELNVNALELEDSALYLCASSLYGQVRTEQYFGPGTRLTVT.

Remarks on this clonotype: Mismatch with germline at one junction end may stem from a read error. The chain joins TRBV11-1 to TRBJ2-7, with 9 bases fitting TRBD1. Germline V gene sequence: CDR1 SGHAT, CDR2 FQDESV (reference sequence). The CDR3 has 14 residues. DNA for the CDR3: TGTGCCAGTTCCCCCGGGACAGGGACCTACGAGCATTACTTC. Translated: CASSPGTGTYEHYF.

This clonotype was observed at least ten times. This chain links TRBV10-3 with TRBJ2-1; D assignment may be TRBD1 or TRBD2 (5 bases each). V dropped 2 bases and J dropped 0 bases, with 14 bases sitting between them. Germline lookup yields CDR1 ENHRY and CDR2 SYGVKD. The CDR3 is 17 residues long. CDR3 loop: CAISEPGTDLSYNEQFF. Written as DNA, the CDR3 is TGTGCCATCAGTGAGCCGGGGACGGATCTCTCCTACAATGAGCAGTTCTTC.

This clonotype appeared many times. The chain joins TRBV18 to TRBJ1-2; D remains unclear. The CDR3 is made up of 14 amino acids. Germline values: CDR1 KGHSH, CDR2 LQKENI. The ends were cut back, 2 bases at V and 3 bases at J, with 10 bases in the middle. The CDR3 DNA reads TGTGCCAGCTCACCATTCCGGGAGGACTATGGCTACACCTTC. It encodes CASSPFREDYGYTF.

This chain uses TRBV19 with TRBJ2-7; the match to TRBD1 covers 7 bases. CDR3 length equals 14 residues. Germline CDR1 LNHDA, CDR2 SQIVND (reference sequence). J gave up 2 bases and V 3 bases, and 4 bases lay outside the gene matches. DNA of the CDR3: TGTGCCAGTAGTATCTTACAGGGGCCCTACGAGCAGTACTTC. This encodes CASSILQGPYEQYF.

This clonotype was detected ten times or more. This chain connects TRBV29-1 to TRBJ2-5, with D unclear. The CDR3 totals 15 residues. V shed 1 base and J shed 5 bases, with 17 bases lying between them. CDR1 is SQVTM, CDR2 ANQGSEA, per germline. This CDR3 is CSVEGAPMGSETQYF. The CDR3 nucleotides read TGCAGCGTTGAAGGAGCCCCCATGGGATCGGAGACCCAGTACTTC.

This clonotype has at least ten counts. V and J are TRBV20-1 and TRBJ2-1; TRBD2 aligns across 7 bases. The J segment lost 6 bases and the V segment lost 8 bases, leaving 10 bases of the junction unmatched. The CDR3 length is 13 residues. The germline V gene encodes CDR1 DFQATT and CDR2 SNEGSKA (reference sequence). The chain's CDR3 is CSTGLVNGNEQFF. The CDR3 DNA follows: TGCAGTACTGGACTAGTTAATGGCAATGAGCAGTTCTTC.

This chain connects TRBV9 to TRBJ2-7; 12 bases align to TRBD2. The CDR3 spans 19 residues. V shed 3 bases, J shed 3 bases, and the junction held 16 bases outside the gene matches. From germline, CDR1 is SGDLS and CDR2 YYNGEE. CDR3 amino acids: CASSATPGLAGGGGYEQYF. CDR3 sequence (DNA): TGTGCCAGCAGCGCAACCCCGGGACTAGCGGGTGGGGGGGGCTACGAGCAGTACTTC.

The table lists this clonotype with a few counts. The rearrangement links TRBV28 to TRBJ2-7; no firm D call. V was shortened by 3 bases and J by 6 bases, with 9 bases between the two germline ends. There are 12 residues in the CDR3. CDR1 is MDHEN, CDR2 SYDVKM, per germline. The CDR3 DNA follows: TGTGCCAGCAGTTTGGTTTCTCGCGAGCAGTACTTC. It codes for CASSLVSREQYF.

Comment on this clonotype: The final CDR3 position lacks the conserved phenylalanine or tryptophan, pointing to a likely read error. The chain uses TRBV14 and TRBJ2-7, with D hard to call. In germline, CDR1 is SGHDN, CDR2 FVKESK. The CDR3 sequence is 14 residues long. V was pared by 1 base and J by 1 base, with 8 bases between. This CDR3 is CASSQGVGSYEQYS. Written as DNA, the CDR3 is TGTGCCAGCAGCCAAGGGGTAGGGTCCTACGAGCAGTACTCC.